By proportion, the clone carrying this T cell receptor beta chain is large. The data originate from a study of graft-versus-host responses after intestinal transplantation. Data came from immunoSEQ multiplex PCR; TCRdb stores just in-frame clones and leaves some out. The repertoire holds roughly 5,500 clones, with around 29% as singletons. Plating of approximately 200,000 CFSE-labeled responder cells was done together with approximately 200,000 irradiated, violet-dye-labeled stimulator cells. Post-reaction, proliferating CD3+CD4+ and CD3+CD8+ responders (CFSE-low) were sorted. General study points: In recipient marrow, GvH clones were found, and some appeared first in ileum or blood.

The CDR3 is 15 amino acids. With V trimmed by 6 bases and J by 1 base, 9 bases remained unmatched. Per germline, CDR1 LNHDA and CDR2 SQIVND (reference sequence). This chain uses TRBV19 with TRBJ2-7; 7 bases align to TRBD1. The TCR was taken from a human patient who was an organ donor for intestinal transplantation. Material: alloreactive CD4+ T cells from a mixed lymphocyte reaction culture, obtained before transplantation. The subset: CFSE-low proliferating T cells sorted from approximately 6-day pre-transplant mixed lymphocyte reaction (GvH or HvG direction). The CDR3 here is CASRKMGQLSYEQYF. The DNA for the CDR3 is TGTGCCAGTAGGAAAATGGGACAGCTTTCCTACGAGCAGTACTTC. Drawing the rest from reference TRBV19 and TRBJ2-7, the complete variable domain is DGGITQSPKYLFRKEGQNVTLSCEQNLNHDAMYWYRQDPGQGLRLIYYSQIVNDFQKGDIAEGYSVSREKKESFPLTVTSAQKNPTAFYLCASRKMGQLSYEQYFGPGTRLTVT.